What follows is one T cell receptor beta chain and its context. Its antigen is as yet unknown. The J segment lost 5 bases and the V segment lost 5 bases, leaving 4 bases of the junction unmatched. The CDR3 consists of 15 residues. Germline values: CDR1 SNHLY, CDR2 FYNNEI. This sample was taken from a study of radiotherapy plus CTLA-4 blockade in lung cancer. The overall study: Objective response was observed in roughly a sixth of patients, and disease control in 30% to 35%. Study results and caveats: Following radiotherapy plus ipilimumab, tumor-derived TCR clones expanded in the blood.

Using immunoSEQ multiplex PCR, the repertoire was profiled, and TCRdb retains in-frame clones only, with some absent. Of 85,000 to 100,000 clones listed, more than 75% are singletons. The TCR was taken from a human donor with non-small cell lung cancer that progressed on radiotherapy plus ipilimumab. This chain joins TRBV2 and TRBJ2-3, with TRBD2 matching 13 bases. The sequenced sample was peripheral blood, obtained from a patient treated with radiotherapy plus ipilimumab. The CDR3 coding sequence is TGTGCCAGCAGTCCCGGGACTAGCGGGATAGATACGCAGTATTTT. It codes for CASSPGTSGIDTQYF.